This entry lists 13 T cell receptor beta chains sequenced from one sample in a study of beta chain features in type 1 diabetes (dated by TCRdb to 2016 to 2019). Receptor libraries were prepared by the immunoSEQ multiplex PCR assay. The entire amount of isolated RNA was reverse transcribed using the High Capacity cDNA Reverse Transcription Kit, so the sequenced TCRB transcripts were expressed ones. The source is immuneACCESS, and TCRdb retained only in-frame sequences with V and J called. Part of the clones is not carried over; for the studies checked, unresolved V genes explain less than half of this, and the remainder is unexplained. The sample includes a few hundred thousand clones, with 9.5% to 13% observed a single time. In total, the top ten clones hold more than 0.015% of the sample. On the study overall, not on this receptor specifically: Type 1 diabetes patients showed a moderate but significant shortening of TCRB CDR3 length in all four CD4+ subsets.

These receptors lack a known antigen. Sequencing was carried out using naive CD4+ T cells from blood. The sample's cell subset or site label is to be understood as: true naive CD4+ T cells. These receptors were taken from a young man with type 1 diabetes.

The CDR3 spells CASSFRGWMSSPLHF. The CDR3 DNA reads as TGTGCCAGCAGTTTCAGGGGCTGGATGTCTTCACCCCTCCACTTT. V and J are TRBV27 and TRBJ1-6; possible D gene TRBD1, 6 bases. Trimming cost V 3 bases and J 9 bases, with 15 bases left between them. Germline assignment: CDR1 MNHEY and CDR2 SMNVEV (reference sequence). The CDR3 extends over 15 amino acids.

This clone was seen a few times. V gene TRBV19 combines with J gene TRBJ2-5; weak D call: TRBD2 (6 bases). V dropped 4 bases and J dropped 4 bases, with 13 bases sitting between them. There are 14 residues in the CDR3. The germline CDR1 and CDR2 sequences are LNHDA and SQIVND (reference sequence). The CDR3 reads CASSTRGTGETQYF. CDR3 coding DNA: TGTGCCAGTAGTACACGGGGGACGGGAGAGACCCAGTACTTC.

CDR3 coding DNA: TGTGCCAGCAGTGAAATCGGGTACAATGAGCAGTTCTTC. Encoded protein: CASSEIGYNEQFF. The rearrangement joins TRBV6-1 to TRBJ2-1; D is unresolved. Per the germline V gene, CDR1 is MNHNS and CDR2 is SASEGT. Trimming removed 2 bases at V and 4 bases at J, with 6 bases between. The CDR3 runs 13 residues.

V gene TRBV7-9 combines with J gene TRBJ2-2; 9 bases align to TRBD2. V lost 5 bases and J lost 5; bases outside the gene matches: 0. The CDR3 loop spans 13 amino acids. Germline loops: CDR1 SEHNR, CDR2 FQNEAQ (reference sequence). DNA for the CDR3: TGTGCCAGCAGCGGACTAGCGACCGGGGAGCTGTTTTTT. Translating it yields CASSGLATGELFF.

Only a few counts were recorded for this clone. This chain uses TRBV9 with TRBJ2-7; tentatively, D is TRBD2 (5 bases). The CDR3 covers 15 residues. Germline values: CDR1 SGDLS, CDR2 YYNGEE. Trimming removed 4 bases from V and 5 bases from J, with 19 bases in between. The CDR3 DNA sequence: TGTGCCAGCAGCCCTACAGTTACTAGTGTCCACGAGCAGTACTTC. It yields the protein CASSPTVTSVHEQYF.

The V gene is TRBV27, the J gene TRBJ2-2; the D is unclear. Trimming left V 6 bases short and J 3 bases short, with 5 bases between. Germline V lookup: CDR1 MNHEY, CDR2 SMNVEV (reference sequence). The CDR3 extends over 12 amino acids. The CDR3 nucleotides are TGTGCCAGCAGACTACACACCGGGGAGCTGTTTTTT. This translates into CASRLHTGELFF.

This clone has a handful of counts. J is TRBJ1-1 and V is TRBV6-1; D is ambiguous. Trimming removed 7 bases at V and 1 base at J, with 10 bases between. The CDR3 consists of 13 residues. Germline V gene lookup returns CDR1 MNHNS and CDR2 SASEGT. The CDR3 here is CASIKPQNTEAFF. The CDR3, as DNA: TGTGCCAGCATCAAGCCCCAGAACACTGAAGCTTTCTTT.

This clone was seen a few times. The V call is TRBV5-1, the J call TRBJ1-1; 8 nucleotides match TRBD1. The V gene end was trimmed by 3 bases and the J gene end by 2 bases; junction bases not matched to a gene: 6. Germline V gene lookup returns CDR1 SGHRS and CDR2 YFSETQ. The CDR3 length is 15 residues. The CDR3 DNA follows: TGCGCCAGCAGCTGGACCGGGACAGGAAACACTGAAGCTTTCTTT. This encodes CASSWTGTGNTEAFF.

J is TRBJ2-3 and V is TRBV5-1; no clear D. The CDR3 is 15 residues long. Looked up from germline, CDR1 is SGHRS and CDR2 is YFSETQ. V lost 4 bases, J lost 6 bases, and 18 bases lay in between. CDR3 region: CASSRNAGPGDTQYF. The CDR3 bases are TGCGCCAGCAGCCGGAACGCAGGCCCTGGGGATACGCAGTATTTT.

The chain links TRBV27 to TRBJ2-3, with a tentative D call TRBD2 (6 bases). Trimming cost V 11 bases and J 7 bases, with 13 bases left between them. Per the germline V gene, CDR1 is MNHEY and CDR2 is SMNVEV (reference sequence). The CDR3 loop spans 11 amino acids. CDR3 nucleotides: TGTGCCCGTAGGAGGGGAAATACGCAGTATTTT. The encoded protein is CARRRGNTQYF.

This sequence joins TRBV9 and TRBJ2-7; possible D gene TRBD1, 6 bases. There are 14 residues in the CDR3. The V end was cut by 4 bases, the J end by 3 bases, with 14 bases between. Germline CDR1 reads SGDLS; CDR2 reads YYNGEE. CDR3 sequence: CASSPRGRGYEQYF. Here the CDR3 DNA reads TGTGCCAGCAGCCCCCGGGGCAGGGGCTACGAGCAGTACTTC.

This chain joins TRBV19 and TRBJ2-2; D might be TRBD2 (6 bases). CDR1 and CDR2 from the germline V gene are LNHDA and SQIVND (reference sequence). The CDR3 runs to 15 residues. V lost 5 bases and J lost 4, with 14 bases in between. CDR3 residues: CASSRRAGGTGELFF. CDR3 bases: TGTGCCAGTAGTCGACGCGCCGGGGGCACCGGGGAGCTGTTTTTT.

This clone was found a few times. The gene calls are TRBV29-1 and TRBJ2-3; 8 bases line up with TRBD2. The CDR3 is 14 residues long. Germline CDR1 reads SQVTM; CDR2 reads ANQGSEA. V gave up 5 bases and J gave up 2 bases; unmatched junction bases: 6. The CDR3 DNA reads TGCAGCGTTAAGGTAGCGGGGACCACAGATACGCAGTATTTT. Encoded protein: CSVKVAGTTDTQYF.